The T cell receptor (beta chain) described here comes from a study of T cell clonality in common variable immunodeficiency. A few counts support this clone. The sequenced fragment ends 3 residues before the CDR3 boundary, so the rest is inferred from the germline J gene. The V gene's germline CDR1 is GTSNPN and CDR2 SVGIG (reference sequence). This CDR3 comprises 12 residues. Clones were read by immunoSEQ multiplex PCR, and TCRdb kept only the in-frame ones, dropping some. The profile covers some 45,000 clones, none occurring a single time. The sequence derives from a person aged 18-70 years in good health. V usage is TRBV30 and J usage is TRBJ2-4; D possibly corresponds to TRBD2 (5 bases). The sample comprised peripheral blood mononuclear cells. This chain's CDR3 is CAWSALDYGQYF. The sequenced CDR3 bases are TGTGCCTGGAGCGCGCTTGACTATGGT.